This T cell receptor (beta chain) was identified during a study of blood T cell dynamics during melanoma immunotherapy. Sequenced by immunoSEQ multiplex PCR; TCRdb stores in-frame clones only, minus some. Among approximately 13,000 clones listed, 70% to 85% were seen once. Stated time point: pre-treatment baseline. This clone was seen a few times. Germline CDR1 is SGHNT and CDR2 is YENEEA. Deletions cut 5 bases from V and 2 bases from J, with 9 bases between. The CDR3 loop spans 13 amino acids. V is TRBV11-3 and J is TRBJ1-1, with TRBD1 as a possible D gene (6 bases). Here the sequenced sample was blood, taken from a patient treated with checkpoint blockade. The receptor was isolated from a human donor with melanoma. The CDR3 loop reads CASSEGGNTEAFF. CDR3 in DNA: TGTGCCAGCAGCGAGGGGGGTAACACTGAAGCTTTCTTT.